Reported below is one T cell receptor (beta chain). What it binds is not known. This specimen belongs to a study of T cells after yellow fever vaccination. Study-wide results and caveats: It was a small share of clonotypes that appeared in both CD4 and CD8 compartments. Reappearing after the booster were most of the clones from primary vaccination (less than 97% CD4, around 88% CD8). Weaker, the secondary response had a peak occurring faster, on day 5 versus 15.

Making TCR cDNA involved 5'RACE template switching, which added UMIs and a universal primer site. TCRdb reprocessed the 5' RACE reads with MiXCR, giving one entry per CDR3 protein. The table has around 250,000 distinct CDR3 sequences, around 4.9% seen once. This material consisted of CD4+ T cells sorted from PBMCs, taken on the day of the yellow fever booster vaccination. This TCR came from a man between 18 and 29 years old who received the YFV17D yellow fever vaccine.

CDR3 sequence reads: CASSDHYGGLRGYTF. The CDR3 bases are TGTGCCAGCAGCGACCACTATGGGGGGCTCCGGGGCTACACCTTC. This chain uses TRBV5-4 with TRBJ1-2; maybe TRBD1 (6 bases). There are 15 residues in the CDR3. In germline, CDR1 is SGHNT, CDR2 YYREEE (reference sequence). The ends were cut back, 4 bases at V and 8 bases at J, with 21 bases in the middle.